The 31 T cell receptor beta chains below all came from one sample that was sequenced in a study of T cells in localized non-small cell lung cancer. The method was immunoSEQ multiplex PCR; TCRdb's version includes in-frame clones alone and lacks a portion of them. The data hold around 1,700 clones, with roughly 20% observed a single time. The sample in question was normal lung tissue next to the tumor, obtained before any cancer treatment. These receptors were obtained from a male donor aged 60 or over with stage III squamous cell lung carcinoma.

J is TRBJ2-1 and V is TRBV11-3, with 9 bases matching TRBD2. Germline assignment: CDR1 SGHNT and CDR2 YENEEA. After removal of 2 bases from V and 3 bases from J, the junction contained 2 bases not matched to a gene. The CDR3 is 15 residues long. The CDR3 DNA reads TGTGCCAGCAGCTTAAAGCGGGGGGACTACAATGAGCAGTTCTTC. It translates to CASSLKRGDYNEQFF.

The V and J genes are TRBV29-1 and TRBJ2-1; D is undetermined. Germline loops: CDR1 SQVTM, CDR2 ANQGSEA. V was shortened by 6 bases and J by 4 bases, with 10 bases between the two germline ends. This CDR3 contains 12 residues. The CDR3 here is CSVGLEYNEQFF. The DNA for the CDR3 is TGCAGCGTCGGCCTGGAATACAATGAGCAGTTCTTC.

This clone was found a few times. The rearrangement links TRBV12-5 to TRBJ2-2; D is perhaps TRBD1 or TRBD2 (5 bases each). Trimming cost V 2 bases and J 0 bases, with 16 bases left between them. Germline V gene lookup returns CDR1 LGHNT and CDR2 FRNRAP. The CDR3 length is 18 residues. CDR3 in amino acids: CASGLSRGTETNTGELFF. DNA of the CDR3: TGTGCTAGTGGTTTGTCACGAGGGACCGAAACGAACACCGGGGAGCTGTTTTTT.

The rearrangement joins TRBV7-6 to TRBJ1-5; TRBD1 is a possible D gene (5 bases). The V end was cut by 5 bases, the J end by 4 bases, with 12 bases between. The V gene's germline CDR1 is SGHVS and CDR2 FNYEAQ. CDR3 length: 14 residues. The CDR3 DNA reads TGTGCCAGCAGCGCGCAGGGAGGAAATCAGCCCCAGCATTTT. This translates into CASSAQGGNQPQHF.

There are a few counts of this clone. The chain joins TRBV6-8 to TRBJ2-2; D not resolved. CDR3 length: 13 amino acids. V lost 11 bases and J 9 bases, leaving 19 bases between the germline ends. Germline V gene lookup returns CDR1 MNHGY and CDR2 SAAAGT. As DNA, the CDR3 is TGTGCCGCTATGGACGCTGTGGGCTGGGAGCTGTTTTTT. Amino acid sequence: CAAMDAVGWELFF.

The sample holds a few counts of this clone. The rearrangement joins TRBV28 to TRBJ1-2, with 9 bases lining up with TRBD1. CDR1 MDHEN and CDR2 SYDVKM come from the germline V gene. This CDR3 region has 18 residues. With V trimmed by 2 bases and J by 0 bases, 10 bases remained unmatched. The CDR3 here is CASSLDLRDRDPNYGYTF. In DNA form, the CDR3 reads TGTGCCAGCAGTTTAGACCTTAGGGACAGGGATCCTAACTATGGCTACACCTTC.

The rearrangement links TRBV5-1 to TRBJ2-3; 7 bases line up with TRBD2. CDR3 length: 16 amino acids. V dropped 4 bases and J dropped 1; count of bases not matched to a gene: 9. The germline V gene has CDR1 SGHRS and CDR2 YFSETQ. In nucleotides, the CDR3 is TGCGCCAGCAGCGTTGAAGGCGCGGGGGGCACAGATACGCAGTATTTT. Its protein is CASSVEGAGGTDTQYF. The whole variable domain, filled in from reference TRBV5-1 and TRBJ2-3, reads KAGVTQTPRYLIKTRGQQVTLSCSPISGHRSVSWYQQTPGQGLQFLFEYFSETQRNKGNFPGRFSGRQFSNSRSEMNVSTLELGDSALYLCASSVEGAGGTDTQYFGPGTRLTVL.

This clone is categorized as medium-sized. The CDR3: CASSEYSAGPQHF. CDR3 bases: TGTGCCAGCAGCGAGTACAGCGCGGGACCCCAGCATTTT. The J gene is TRBJ1-5, the V gene TRBV9, with no clear D. CDR1 and CDR2 from the germline V gene are SGDLS and YYNGEE. The V and J ends lost 3 bases and 10 bases respectively, with 14 bases between them. The CDR3 totals 13 residues.

The rearrangement joins TRBV9 to TRBJ2-3; D might be TRBD2 (6 bases). Germline values: CDR1 SGDLS, CDR2 YYNGEE. Trimming removed 0 bases at V and 3 bases at J, with 14 bases between. The CDR3 runs 16 residues. CDR3: CASSVVEGRGTDTQYF. In DNA form, the CDR3 reads TGTGCCAGCAGCGTAGTGGAGGGCAGAGGAACAGATACGCAGTATTTT.

This chain connects TRBV19 to TRBJ1-1; D is unresolved. Germline loops: CDR1 LNHDA, CDR2 SQIVND (reference sequence). Trimming pared 3 bases from V and 2 bases from J, leaving 13 bases between. The CDR3 covers 15 residues. Here the CDR3 DNA reads TGTGCCAGTAGTATTTCGGTGACGGGTAACACTGAAGCTTTCTTT. It yields the protein CASSISVTGNTEAFF.

This clone was seen a few times. The rearrangement uses TRBV12-5 and TRBJ2-1, with D possibly called TRBD1 or TRBD2 (5 bases each). Germline loops: CDR1 LGHNT, CDR2 FRNRAP. The CDR3 spans 14 residues. CDR3 coding DNA: TGTGCCAGCAATAGGGACGGCCGATCCAATGAGCAGTTCTTC. This gives the protein CASNRDGRSNEQFF.

By share, this clone counts as large. V gene TRBV28 combines with J gene TRBJ2-7, with 8 bases aligning to TRBD1. The germline CDR1 and CDR2 sequences are MDHEN and SYDVKM. V lost 5 bases and J lost 3; bases outside the gene matches: 9. This CDR3 spans 15 amino acids. The CDR3 region is CASSPGDRRYYEQYF. CDR3 DNA: TGTGCCAGCAGTCCCGGGGACAGGAGATACTACGAGCAGTACTTC.

This rearrangement joins TRBV12-5 to TRBJ1-2; D possibly corresponds to TRBD1 (5 bases). Looked up from germline, CDR1 is LGHNT and CDR2 is FRNRAP. The CDR3 covers 11 residues. In DNA form, the CDR3 reads TGTGCCTCGGAGGGACTGACTGGCTACACCTTC. It codes for CASEGLTGYTF.

This clone was recorded only once. The chain has TRBV23-1 and TRBJ2-7, with TRBD1 as a possible D gene (6 bases). TRBV23-1 is treated as an ORF (open reading frame) with a function not yet certain. V was trimmed by 4 bases and J by 4 bases, leaving 23 bases between them. There are 17 residues in the CDR3. CDR3 residues: CASSRSTGSSCLYEQYF. CDR3 nucleotide sequence: TGCGCCAGCAGTCGATCAACAGGGTCTAGTTGTCTTTACGAGCAGTACTTC.

The V gene is TRBV7-1, the J gene TRBJ2-3; D not resolved. TRBV7-1 is labeled an ORF, and its function is uncertain. V was pared by 3 bases and J by 2 bases, with 12 bases between. This CDR3 spans 15 amino acids. Written as DNA, the CDR3 is TGTGCCAGCAGCTCCGTAGGTACCACCACAGATACGCAGTATTTT. Translation gives CASSSVGTTTDTQYF.

The chain has TRBV6-8 and TRBJ2-3; no definite D call. The CDR3 contains 13 residues. Trimming cost V 10 bases and J 3 bases, with 14 bases left between them. Germline V CDR1 and CDR2: MNHGY, SAAAGT. Here the CDR3 DNA reads TGTGCCATCACTCTTAGGGAAACAGATACGCAGTATTTT. Translating gives CAITLRETDTQYF.

The chain carries TRBV18 and TRBJ1-6; TRBD1 matches at 7 bases. J lost 9 bases, V lost 3 bases, and 8 bases had no gene match. Germline V gene data show CDR1 as KGHSH and CDR2 as LQKENI. This CDR3 is built from 15 residues. The CDR3 sequence: CASSPLQGTASPLHF. Here the CDR3 DNA reads TGTGCCAGCTCACCTTTACAGGGGACAGCTTCACCCCTCCACTTT.

This chain connects TRBV4-1 to TRBJ1-2; D is ambiguous. Trimming took 0 bases from V and 4 from J, leaving 6 bases between them. This CDR3 spans 13 amino acids. The germline V gene encodes CDR1 MGHRA and CDR2 YSYEKL. The CDR3: CASSQDRSYGYTF. In DNA, the CDR3 is TGCGCCAGCAGCCAAGATCGCAGCTATGGCTACACCTTC.

The genes are TRBV9 and TRBJ1-1; D is unclear. The V end lost 0 bases, the J end lost 3 bases, and 12 bases lay between the germline ends. CDR3 length: 15 residues. The germline V gene has CDR1 SGDLS and CDR2 YYNGEE. The CDR3 nucleotides are TGTGCCAGCAGCGTAGCCGGCGAAGCTTACACTGAAGCTTTCTTT. This gives the protein CASSVAGEAYTEAFF.

The gene calls are TRBV29-1 and TRBJ2-7, with D perhaps TRBD1 (5 bases). V lost 0 bases and J lost 5, with 11 bases in between. Germline V gene sequence: CDR1 SQVTM, CDR2 ANQGSEA. The CDR3 length is 13 residues. CDR3 DNA sequence: TGCAGCGTTGAAGATTTGGGGCAGAACGAGCAGTACTTC. Its translation: CSVEDLGQNEQYF.

The rearrangement joins TRBV29-1 to TRBJ2-7; TRBD2 is a possible D gene (5 bases). V was pared by 4 bases and J by 3 bases, with 13 bases between. This CDR3 is 13 amino acids long. Looked up from germline, CDR1 is SQVTM and CDR2 is ANQGSEA. The CDR3 DNA sequence: TGCAGCGTTGCCGTTCTGGGAGACTACGAGCAGTACTTC. The encoded protein is CSVAVLGDYEQYF.

V gene TRBV11-3 combines with J gene TRBJ2-1; TRBD1 or TRBD2 may be the D gene (5 bases each). V lost 3 bases and J 4 bases, leaving 13 bases between the germline ends. The CDR3 sequence is 15 residues long. The germline CDR1 and CDR2 sequences are SGHNT and YENEEA. The CDR3 here is CASSFPGTRYNEQFF. CDR3 nucleotides: TGTGCCAGCAGCTTTCCCGGGACGCGTTACAATGAGCAGTTCTTC.

This clone was seen a few times. CDR3 sequence: CASSASGSGEQFF. The CDR3 DNA reads as TGTGCCAGCAGTGCCAGCGGGAGTGGTGAGCAGTTCTTC. The gene calls are TRBV2 and TRBJ2-1, with 8 bases fitting TRBD2. This CDR3 contains 13 residues. CDR1 SNHLY and CDR2 FYNNEI come from the germline V gene. V was clipped by 4 bases and J by 9 bases; unmatched bases: 5.

This clone is medium-sized (0.01 to 0.1%) in the sample. This chain joins TRBV6-8 and TRBJ2-2, with a tentative D call TRBD1 (5 bases). Trimming took 2 bases from V and 6 from J, leaving 10 bases between them. CDR3 size: 14 residues. The germline gives CDR1 MNHGY, CDR2 SAAAGT. The CDR3 loop is CASSYPTAAGELFF. The CDR3 bases are TGTGCCAGCAGTTACCCGACAGCCGCCGGGGAGCTGTTTTTT.

CDR3 nucleotide sequence: TGTGCCGATGGGACAGGCGGTATGGTGGCTTTCTTT. As protein: CADGTGGMVAFF. This rearrangement joins TRBV6-8 to TRBJ1-1, with 8 positions matching TRBD1. The CDR3 has 12 amino acids. The germline V gene encodes CDR1 MNHGY and CDR2 SAAAGT. Trimming cost V 11 bases and J 11 bases; bases outside gene matches: 13.

By frequency in the sample, this clone is medium-sized. V gene TRBV9 combines with J gene TRBJ1-5; no definite D call. From germline, CDR1 is SGDLS and CDR2 YYNGEE. CDR3 length equals 14 residues. The germline V and J ends were trimmed by 0 bases and 0 bases, with 4 bases remaining between them. CDR3 in DNA: TGTGCCAGCAGCGTAGATAGTAGCAATCAGCCCCAGCATTTT. It encodes CASSVDSSNQPQHF.

This clone qualifies as large. The J gene is TRBJ1-1, the V gene TRBV19; weak D call: TRBD1 (6 bases). V lost 6 bases to trimming and J lost 12 bases, with 20 bases between them. The V gene's germline CDR1 is LNHDA and CDR2 SQIVND (reference sequence). This CDR3 is 13 amino acids long. CDR3 nucleotide sequence: TGTGCCAGTAGCCAGGGACAAAGGGGGATGACTTTCTTT. This codes for CASSQGQRGMTFF.

The chain has TRBV19 and TRBJ1-5; no reliable D call. The V end lost 6 bases, the J end lost 5 bases, and 17 bases lay between the germline ends. The CDR3 consists of 15 residues. Per germline, CDR1 LNHDA and CDR2 SQIVND (reference sequence). The CDR3 here is CASSLGEGVDQPQHF. Here the CDR3 DNA reads TGTGCCAGTAGCCTTGGGGAGGGTGTCGATCAGCCCCAGCATTTT.

This clone was detected only a few times. The chain links TRBV11-3 to TRBJ1-2; 7 bases line up with TRBD1. V was clipped by 5 bases and J by 8 bases; unmatched bases: 11. Germline CDR1 reads SGHNT; CDR2 reads YENEEA. This CDR3 comprises 14 residues. CDR3 DNA sequence: TGTGCCAGCAGCCGCGAGACAGGGTCGGCGGGCTACACCTTC. This gives the protein CASSRETGSAGYTF.

This chain joins TRBV30 and TRBJ2-1; no definite D call. Germline CDR1 reads GTSNPN; CDR2 reads SVGIG (reference sequence). The CDR3 runs 12 residues. V dropped 3 bases and J dropped 4 bases, with 7 bases sitting between them. CDR3 loop: CAWSQGYNEQFF. DNA of the CDR3: TGTGCCTGGAGCCAAGGGTACAATGAGCAGTTCTTC.

The V and J genes are TRBV19 and TRBJ1-5; D perhaps matches TRBD1 (5 bases). V was pared by 4 bases and J by 1 base, with 11 bases between. The CDR3 consists of 15 residues. Germline V CDR1 and CDR2: LNHDA, SQIVND (reference sequence). The CDR3 DNA reads TGTGCCAGTAGTAGGGATCGACAGAGCAATCAGCCCCAGCATTTT. Translated, it gives CASSRDRQSNQPQHF. Full variable domain (rest looked up from reference TRBV19 and TRBJ1-5): DGGITQSPKYLFRKEGQNVTLSCEQNLNHDAMYWYRQDPGQGLRLIYYSQIVNDFQKGDIAEGYSVSREKKESFPLTVTSAQKNPTAFYLCASSRDRQSNQPQHFGDGTRLSIL.